This TCR beta chain appears in the sequencing data of a study of a mutant IDH1 vaccine in newly diagnosed glioma. Across the whole study: Vaccination followed radiotherapy alone by 4-6 weeks, or accompanied temozolomide cycles. Patients got radiotherapy, temozolomide, or both beforehand, and most got both.

This clone was recorded a few times. The antigen remains undetermined. The method was immunoSEQ multiplex PCR; TCRdb's version includes in-frame clones alone and lacks a portion of them. Of roughly 38,000 clones detected, 65% to 90% appear once; the ten largest clones hold roughly 20%. The CDR3 totals 15 residues. Per germline, CDR1 SGDLS and CDR2 YYNGEE. V trimming: 1 base; J trimming: 3 bases; junction bases outside the gene matches: 3. Documented time point: week 47, end of study. Mutant IDH1 20-mer peptide, at 300 ug, made up each vaccine dose, with topical imiquimod. Across weeks 1, 3, 5, 7, 11, 15, 19 and 23, patients received a vaccination each time, eight in all. Study findings and constraints: In about 94% of patients, immune responses induced by the vaccine occurred.

The rearrangement joins TRBV9 to TRBJ1-4; 7 bases are shared with TRBD1. This TCR was sampled from a young man with glioma. Some clones in this sample may be carry-over from other donors' samples. Sequencing was performed on PBMCs, taken from a glioma patient whose treatment included an IDH1 peptide vaccine. Here the CDR3 reads CASSVLGTANEKLFF. CDR3 sequence (DNA): TGTGCCAGCAGCGTACTCGGGACAGCTAATGAAAAACTGTTTTTT.